This T cell receptor beta chain was identified in a study of neurological immune-mediated disorders. The authors made cDNA by 5'RACE with 10-nucleotide random UMIs. Via MiXCR, TCRdb re-called the 5' RACE reads, giving one row per CDR3 protein. The profile shows tens of thousands of distinct CDR3 sequences, around 15% of them singletons. This clonotype was recorded at least ten times. Its specificity is not known. General study findings and limits: Private repertoires in all groups were suggested by the absence of shared CDR3 amino acid sequences among expanded clones across subjects. Whereas HTLV-1-associated myelopathy showed the most TCR clonal expansion, multiple sclerosis showed the least, with levels below those of healthy controls.

Time point reported: longitudinal time-point 1 (baseline). The unsorted libraries were prepared from 2 million PBMCs (stored at -80 C). This receptor was obtained from a female donor with HTLV-1-associated myelopathy (HAM/TSP). The sample consisted of PBMCs.

CDR3 in amino acids: CASSPLADTQYF. The DNA for the CDR3 is TGTGCCAGCAGCCCGTTGGCAGATACGCAGTATTTT. The rearrangement links TRBV5-6 to TRBJ2-3; D ambiguous. V gave up 4 bases and J gave up 4 bases, with 7 bases separating them. Germline CDR1 and CDR2: SGHDT and YYEEEE. The CDR3 spans 12 residues.